This TCR beta chain emerged from a study of blood T cell repertoires in COVID-19. Study-level background: T cells, B-cell-depleted T cells, or PBMCs provided the cDNA or gDNA that served as material.

Original methodology: Reference gene primer amplification in the assay estimated nucleated cell counts. Assay used: immunoSEQ multiplex PCR; TCRdb lists only in-frame clones, some missing. That table is the source of V, J and clone size, and D and trimming were worked out from the DNA. Here the sample spans about 670,000 clones, approximately 90% being singletons. The CDR3 has 13 amino acids. Trimming removed 8 bases at V and 8 bases at J, with 18 bases between. The chain couples TRBV12-3 or TRBV12-4 to TRBJ1-2; tentative D call: TRBD1 (5 bases). This clonotype was obtained from a woman between 18 and 29 years old with acute or convalescent COVID-19. Source material: peripheral blood. Here the CDR3 DNA reads TGTGCCAGCTCCTATGGGGGTGGAGGGGGCTACACCTTC. Amino acid sequence: CASSYGGGGGYTF.